One and the same sample provided the 13 T cell receptor beta chains below, sequenced in a study of cytomegalovirus exposure and HLA in healthy donors. Produced via immunoSEQ multiplex PCR; TCRdb's table is partial and in-frame only. The sample gives 50,000 to 65,000 clones, more than 70% of which show up once; more than 8% is in the top ten. Material: PBMCs. The receptors originated from a woman younger than 35 in good health and CMV-seropositive.

The chain joins TRBV6-6 to TRBJ2-5; 9 bases line up with TRBD2. The germline gives CDR1 MNHNY, CDR2 SVGAGI (reference sequence). With 7 bases clipped from V and 4 bases from J, the junction kept 10 bases outside the gene matches. There are 15 residues in the CDR3. The CDR3 DNA reads as TGTGCCAGCACCAGGGGACTAGCCGGGGGAGAGACCCAGTACTTC. Its translation: CASTRGLAGGETQYF.

The rearrangement joins TRBV15 to TRBJ2-1, with 7 bases identical to TRBD1. The V segment lost 4 bases and the J segment 5 bases; nucleotides outside the gene matches: 5. Germline lookup yields CDR1 LNHNV and CDR2 YYDKDF (reference sequence). The CDR3 extends over 14 amino acids. CDR3 region: CATSTRDRHNEQFF. CDR3 nucleotide sequence: TGTGCCACCAGCACCCGGGACAGACACAATGAGCAGTTCTTC.

This clone was recorded only once. The CDR3, as DNA: TGTGCCAGCAGTGAAATGGGGGGACTGGCTTACGAGCAGTACTTC. This encodes CASSEMGGLAYEQYF. This chain connects TRBV2 to TRBJ2-7; possible D gene TRBD2, 6 bases. The V end was cut by 2 bases, the J end by 4 bases, with 15 bases between. Germline lookup yields CDR1 SNHLY and CDR2 FYNNEI. CDR3 length equals 15 residues. Using reference TRBV2 and TRBJ2-7 for the parts outside the CDR3, the full variable domain is EPEVTQTPSHQVTQMGQEVILRCVPISNHLYFYWYRQILGQKVEFLVSFYNNEISEKSEIFDDQFSVERPDGSNFTLKIRSTKLEDSAMYFCASSEMGGLAYEQYFGPGTRLTVT.

This chain links TRBV14 with TRBJ2-1; TRBD1 is a possible D gene (6 bases). The V and J ends lost 1 base and 14 bases respectively, with 12 bases between them. Germline V gives CDR1 SGHDN, CDR2 FVKESK. This CDR3 contains 12 residues. CDR3 protein: CASSQAATGKFF. In DNA form, the CDR3 reads TGTGCCAGCAGCCAAGCCGCAACAGGGAAGTTCTTC. Supplemented by reference TRBV14 and TRBJ2-1, the full variable domain reads EAGVTQFPSHSVIEKGQTVTLRCDPISGHDNLYWYRRVMGKEIKFLLHFVKESKQDESGMPNNRFLAERTGGTYSTLKVQPAELEDSGVYFCASSQAATGKFFGPGTRLTVL.

The rearrangement uses TRBV6-4 and TRBJ1-4; no definite D call. The germline V gene has CDR1 MRHNA and CDR2 SNTAGT. The CDR3 runs to 12 residues. V lost 9 bases, J lost 7 bases, and 12 bases lay in between. The CDR3 DNA follows: TGTGCCAGGGGAGGGTTTGGTGAAAAACTGTTTTTT. Its translation: CARGGFGEKLFF.

This sequence joins TRBV7-6 and TRBJ2-3, with 9 bases matching TRBD2. The CDR3 consists of 16 residues. The V segment lost 1 base and the J segment 4 bases; nucleotides outside the gene matches: 6. CDR1 SGHVS and CDR2 FNYEAQ come from the germline V gene. The CDR3 nucleotides read TGTGCCAGCAGCTTAGATGCGGGGGGGAAGGCAGATACGCAGTATTTT. This encodes CASSLDAGGKADTQYF.

This clone came up a few times. The CDR3 region has the DNA TGTGCCACCCTCCGGAGCGGGGAAAAACTGTTTTTT. Translated, it gives CATLRSGEKLFF. The chain couples TRBV28 to TRBJ1-4; D gene uncertain. The length of the CDR3 is 12 residues. The V gene lost 10 bases and the J gene lost 8 bases, with 14 bases spanning the gap. In germline, CDR1 is MDHEN, CDR2 SYDVKM.

The chain joins TRBV28 to TRBJ1-3; a possible D gene is TRBD1 (6 bases). Looked up from germline, CDR1 is MDHEN and CDR2 is SYDVKM. The CDR3 has 15 residues. The ends were cut back, 10 bases at V and 0 bases at J, with 16 bases in the middle. CDR3 residues: CATTLDSSSGNTIYF. The CDR3 DNA is TGTGCCACCACCCTGGACAGTTCCTCTGGAAACACCATATATTTT.

This chain connects TRBV29-1 to TRBJ2-2; 8 positions agree with TRBD1. This CDR3 spans 13 amino acids. Germline CDR1 is SQVTM and CDR2 is ANQGSEA. J lost 4 bases, V lost 7 bases, and 5 bases had no gene match. This CDR3 reads CSGQDRVTGELFF. CDR3 DNA sequence: TGCAGCGGGCAGGACAGGGTCACCGGGGAGCTGTTTTTT.

This clone was found once. The chain carries TRBV2 and TRBJ1-1; TRBD1 is a possible D gene (5 bases). Trimming removed 4 bases from V and 3 bases from J, with 9 bases in between. CDR3 length: 13 residues. CDR1 and CDR2 from the germline V gene are SNHLY and FYNNEI. CDR3 in DNA: TGTGCCAGCAGTGGGGGCCGGGACACTGAAGCTTTCTTT. Translation gives CASSGGRDTEAFF.

J is TRBJ1-1 and V is TRBV6-5, with D possibly TRBD1 on 6 matching bases. The germline V gene encodes CDR1 MNHEY and CDR2 SVGAGI. V was pared by 8 bases and J by 2 bases, with 9 bases between. The CDR3 extends over 12 amino acids. The CDR3 is CASHRVNTEAFF. The CDR3 DNA follows: TGTGCCAGCCACAGGGTTAACACTGAAGCTTTCTTT.

The CDR3 bases are TGTGCCAGTAGTATAGGGGACATTAGCAATCAGCCCCAGCATTTT. Translation gives CASSIGDISNQPQHF. This sequence joins TRBV19 and TRBJ1-5; TRBD1 might be the D (6 bases). Germline V gene sequence: CDR1 LNHDA, CDR2 SQIVND (reference sequence). V lost 1 base and J 0 bases, leaving 7 bases between the germline ends. The CDR3 consists of 15 residues. The variable domain in full, completed from reference TRBV19 and TRBJ1-5, reads DGGITQSPKYLFRKEGQNVTLSCEQNLNHDAMYWYRQDPGQGLRLIYYSQIVNDFQKGDIAEGYSVSREKKESFPLTVTSAQKNPTAFYLCASSIGDISNQPQHFGDGTRLSIL.

The gene calls are TRBV6-6 and TRBJ1-1, with TRBD1 identical over 7 bases. CDR1 is MNHNY, CDR2 SVGAGI, per germline (reference sequence). The junction had 6 bases not matched to a gene; V was cut back by 0 bases and J by 5 bases. This CDR3 has 15 residues. CDR3 sequence (DNA): TGTGCCAGCAGTTACTCCCCGGGACAGTTTACTGAAGCTTTCTTT. Protein: CASSYSPGQFTEAFF.